The 28 T cell receptor beta chains listed next were all sequenced from one sample in a study of cytomegalovirus exposure and HLA in healthy donors. In the PCR, 60 Vbeta and 13 Jbeta primers were used. Libraries were prepared by immunoSEQ multiplex PCR; TCRdb keeps only in-frame clonotypes and omits some of them. The data contain approximately 94,000 clones, about three quarters of them seen just once; the ten biggest clones take up under 7%. Sequences were obtained from PBMCs. The origin of the receptors is a man between 25 and 39 years old in good health and CMV-seropositive.

This chain uses TRBV23-1 with TRBJ2-2; D is unclear. TRBV23-1 is an open reading frame, and its role is uncertain. The V end was cut by 3 bases, the J end by 3 bases, with 5 bases between. The CDR3 has 13 amino acids. CDR3 DNA sequence: TGCGCCAGCAGTCACCCTGACACCGGGGAGCTGTTTTTT. Its translation: CASSHPDTGELFF.

V usage is TRBV19 and J usage is TRBJ1-2; 7 nucleotides match TRBD1. This CDR3 has 17 amino acids. Per germline, CDR1 LNHDA and CDR2 SQIVND (reference sequence). J was trimmed by 0 bases and V by 6 bases; bases with no gene match: 13. CDR3 DNA sequence: TGTGCCAGTAGGGGACAGAGGGACGGCTATTCTAACTATGGCTACACCTTC. Protein: CASRGQRDGYSNYGYTF.

Only one count was recorded for this clone. The chain couples TRBV5-4 to TRBJ2-3; 8 bases match TRBD2. The ends lost 4 bases at V and 7 bases at J; junction bases unmatched: 14. The CDR3 runs to 16 residues. CDR1 is SGHNT, CDR2 YYREEE, per germline (reference sequence). The CDR3 here is CASSLNSGAVPNTQYF. The CDR3, as DNA: TGTGCCAGCAGCCTCAATAGCGGGGCGGTACCGAATACGCAGTATTTT.

The chain combines TRBV6-1 with TRBJ1-1; 9 bases are shared with TRBD1. This CDR3 region has 16 residues. J lost 1 base, V lost 4 bases, and 7 bases had no gene match. Germline lookup yields CDR1 MNHNS and CDR2 SASEGT. CDR3 residues: CASSVVDRGTNTEAFF. The CDR3 region has the DNA TGTGCCAGCAGTGTAGTGGACAGGGGCACGAACACTGAAGCTTTCTTT.

V usage is TRBV5-8 and J usage is TRBJ2-7, with 10 bases matching TRBD1. Trimming cost V 4 bases and J 1 base; bases outside gene matches: 11. Germline V gene data show CDR1 as SGHTS and CDR2 as YDEGEE. The CDR3 sequence is 17 residues long. CDR3 residues: CASSGGAGTGDSYEQYF. Written as DNA, the CDR3 is TGTGCCAGCAGCGGGGGAGCCGGGACAGGGGATTCCTACGAGCAGTACTTC. Filled out from reference TRBV5-8 and TRBJ2-7, the complete variable domain reads EAGVTQSPTHLIKTRGQQATLRCSPISGHTSVYWYQQALGLGLQFLLWYDEGEERNRGNFPPRFSGRQFPNYSSELNVNALELEDSALYLCASSGGAGTGDSYEQYFGPGTRLTVT.

The chain has TRBV7-3 and TRBJ2-1; 9 bases agree with TRBD2. The CDR3 has 14 amino acids. CDR1 is SGHTA and CDR2 is FQGTGA in the germline V gene. Unmatched junction bases numbered 2, after V lost 4 bases and J lost 4 bases. The DNA of the CDR3 is TGTGCCAGCAGCTATCTAGCGGGGTACAATGAGCAGTTCTTC. It yields the protein CASSYLAGYNEQFF. The full variable domain, in which reference TRBV7-3 and TRBJ2-1 provide the parts outside the CDR3, is GAGVSQTPSNKVTEKGKYVELRCDPISGHTALYWYRQSLGQGPEFLIYFQGTGAADDSGLPNDRFFAVRPEGSVSTLKIQRTERGDSAVYLCASSYLAGYNEQFFGPGTRLTVL.

J is TRBJ1-1 and V is TRBV29-1; D is uncertain. V dropped 5 bases and J dropped 0 bases, with 7 bases sitting between them. The CDR3 totals 12 residues. From germline, CDR1 is SQVTM and CDR2 ANQGSEA. CDR3 nucleotide sequence: TGCAGCGTTAGCGGGGTGAACACTGAAGCTTTCTTT. Protein product: CSVSGVNTEAFF.

The chain recombines TRBV28 with TRBJ1-5; D ambiguous. Between the trimmed V and J ends, which lost 3 bases and 0 bases, there was a span of 6 bases. The germline gives CDR1 MDHEN, CDR2 SYDVKM. The CDR3 length is 14 residues. The CDR3 here is CASSFRYSNQPQHF. The CDR3 region has the DNA TGTGCCAGCAGTTTTCGTTATAGCAATCAGCCCCAGCATTTT.

On this clone: One junction end does not reproduce the germline sequence, and a read error may be involved. The chain carries TRBV7-7 and TRBJ2-1; 9 nucleotides line up with TRBD1. CDR1 and CDR2 (germline): SSHAT, FNYEAQ (reference sequence). CDR3 length: 15 amino acids. The CDR3 is CASSSGQGRNNEQFF. DNA for the CDR3: TGTGCTAGCAGCTCGGGACAGGGTAGGAACAATGAGCAGTTCTTC.

The V gene is TRBV2, the J gene TRBJ2-1; 8 bases are a match to TRBD2. The CDR3 is made up of 12 amino acids. The germline V gene has CDR1 SNHLY and CDR2 FYNNEI. Germline trimming cut 8 bases from V and 9 bases from J; bases unmatched to any gene: 6. The CDR3 protein is CASGSGGGEQFF. Written as DNA, the CDR3 is TGTGCCAGCGGGAGCGGGGGCGGTGAGCAGTTCTTC.

Notes on this clone: The same CDR3 can be traced to other DNA sequences in this sample. The gene calls are TRBV9 and TRBJ2-3; D is ambiguous. Germline V lookup: CDR1 SGDLS, CDR2 YYNGEE. V gave up 4 bases and J gave up 2 bases, with 11 bases separating them. The CDR3 consists of 14 residues. DNA for the CDR3: TGTGCCAGCAGCCCCCAGGTGTCCACAGATACGCAGTATTTT. It translates to CASSPQVSTDTQYF. Looking up the rest from reference TRBV9 and TRBJ2-3 gives the full variable domain: DSGVTQTPKHLITATGQRVTLRCSPRSGDLSVYWYQQSLDQGLQFLIQYYNGEERAKGNILERFSAQQFPDLHSELNLSSLELGDSALYFCASSPQVSTDTQYFGPGTRLTVL.

The chain combines TRBV9 with TRBJ2-7, with D possibly matching TRBD1 (6 bases). The CDR3 totals 15 residues. The germline CDR1 and CDR2 sequences are SGDLS and YYNGEE. V was pared by 0 bases and J by 3 bases, with 13 bases between. The CDR3 coding sequence is TGTGCCAGCAGCGTAGCCCCAGGGGCCAACTACGAGCAGTACTTC. Protein: CASSVAPGANYEQYF.

Regarding this clone: The junction departs from the called germline gene at one end, perhaps through a read error. The CDR3: CASSLVESSGRERTGELFF. In nucleotides, the CDR3 is TGTGCTAGCAGCTTAGTTGAATCTAGCGGGAGGGAGCGCACCGGGGAGCTGTTTTTT. This chain joins TRBV7-7 and TRBJ2-2; 12 nucleotides align to TRBD2. The germline CDR1 and CDR2 sequences are SSHAT and FNYEAQ (reference sequence). This CDR3 spans 19 amino acids.

The chain couples TRBV7-8 to TRBJ1-1; D call uncertain. With 2 bases removed from V and 1 base from J, the gap between germline ends came to 8 bases. CDR1 is SGHVS and CDR2 is FQNEAQ in the germline V gene. This CDR3 spans 14 amino acids. This CDR3 reads CASSLTSGNTEAFF. The CDR3 nucleotides read TGTGCCAGCAGCTTAACATCGGGGAACACTGAAGCTTTCTTT.

In this sample, this clone turned up once. Its ends do not fully match the called genes, so a read error is possible. The chain employs TRBV7-9 and TRBJ2-5, with D possibly matching TRBD2 (6 bases). Looked up from germline, CDR1 is SEHNR and CDR2 is FQNEAQ (reference sequence). This CDR3 region has 13 residues. The CDR3: CSSSVRGGETQYF. CDR3 nucleotides: TGTTCCAGCAGCGTTAGAGGAGGGGAGACCCAGTACTTC.

The CDR3: CASIERGAFF. The CDR3 nucleotides are TGTGCCAGCATTGAGAGAGGAGCTTTCTTT. The chain is built from TRBV6-5 and TRBJ1-1; D remains unclear. Trimming cost V 7 bases and J 10 bases, with 10 bases left between them. The length of the CDR3 is 10 residues. CDR1 and CDR2 (germline): MNHEY, SVGAGI.

The chain recombines TRBV10-3 with TRBJ1-1; 8 bases agree with TRBD1. The CDR3 spans 16 residues. Germline V gives CDR1 ENHRY, CDR2 SYGVKD. J was trimmed by 3 bases and V by 8 bases; bases with no gene match: 14. CDR3 sequence (DNA): TGTGCCATCGGGGGGGGCAAGGACAGGGCTGACACTGAAGCTTTCTTT. This gives the protein CAIGGGKDRADTEAFF.

V gene TRBV6-5 combines with J gene TRBJ1-2; D is uncertain. Germline CDR1 is MNHEY and CDR2 is SVGAGI. The CDR3 has 14 residues. Trimming removed 5 bases from V and 3 bases from J, with 13 bases in between. The CDR3 is CASSPGSMHYGYTF. CDR3 in DNA: TGTGCCAGCAGTCCGGGGAGCATGCACTATGGCTACACCTTC.

This chain links TRBV4-3 with TRBJ2-7; D not resolved. The CDR3 has 13 amino acids. The germline V gene encodes CDR1 LGHNA and CDR2 YSLEER. V lost 1 base to trimming and J lost 1 base, with 5 bases between them. The CDR3 coding sequence is TGCGCCAGCAGCCAAGGCGCTTCCTACGAGCAGTACTTC. It encodes CASSQGASYEQYF.

The chain couples TRBV25-1 to TRBJ2-1; 10 bases are shared with TRBD1. Germline assignment: CDR1 MGHDK and CDR2 SYGVNS. The CDR3 contains 15 residues. Unmatched junction bases numbered 1, after V lost 1 base and J lost 4 bases. This CDR3 is CASSESGQGYNEQFF. The CDR3 region has the DNA TGTGCCAGCAGTGAATCGGGACAGGGGTACAATGAGCAGTTCTTC.

This clone has more than one count but fewer than ten. The CDR3 sequence is CASRAGLQAAEAFF. For the CDR3, the DNA is TGTGCCAGCAGGGCGGGCCTCCAGGCCGCTGAAGCTTTCTTT. The V call is TRBV7-9, the J call TRBJ1-1; D ambiguous. Germline CDR1 and CDR2: SEHNR and FQNEAQ (reference sequence). The CDR3 is 14 amino acids. Between the trimmed V and J ends, which lost 6 bases and 6 bases, there was a span of 17 bases.

The chain is built from TRBV4-1 and TRBJ2-7; TRBD1 matches 7 bases. With V trimmed by 3 bases and J by 1 base, 18 bases remained unmatched. The CDR3 sequence is 19 residues long. CDR1 is MGHRA, CDR2 YSYEKL, per germline. CDR3 nucleotide sequence: TGCGCCAGCAGCCATTTACCGGGACAGACAGAAATAGGGTCCTACGAGCAGTACGTC. Encoded protein: CASSHLPGQTEIGSYEQYV.

The CDR3 sequence: CASSLGVAGMNEQFF. The CDR3 DNA follows: TGCGCCAGCAGCTTGGGGGTAGCGGGGATGAATGAGCAGTTCTTC. The V call is TRBV5-1, the J call TRBJ2-1; 8 bases align to TRBD2. The germline V gene encodes CDR1 SGHRS and CDR2 YFSETQ. V lost 0 bases and J lost 7; bases outside the gene matches: 6. The CDR3 is 15 residues long.

For the CDR3, the DNA is TGTGCCAGCAGTCCTACTAGCGGGAGCACAGATACGCAGTATTTT. This gives the protein CASSPTSGSTDTQYF. The V call is TRBV6-4, the J call TRBJ2-3, with TRBD2 matching over 9 bases. Germline loops: CDR1 MRHNA, CDR2 SNTAGT. The CDR3 has 15 amino acids. J gave up 0 bases and V 5 bases, and 3 bases lay outside the gene matches.

The gene calls are TRBV7-9 and TRBJ2-1; D might be TRBD2 (5 bases). V was shortened by 7 bases and J by 3 bases, with 19 bases between the two germline ends. This CDR3 has 16 residues. Germline-derived CDR1 and CDR2 are SEHNR and FQNEAQ (reference sequence). The DNA of the CDR3 is TGTGCCAGCACCCCCCTCTCGGCGGGTAACTACAATGAGCAGTTCTTC. Translated: CASTPLSAGNYNEQFF.

This clone was seen only a few times. The gene calls are TRBV5-5 and TRBJ1-1, with 8 positions matching TRBD1. The length of the CDR3 is 15 residues. Per the germline V gene, CDR1 is SGHKS and CDR2 is YYEKEE (reference sequence). The J segment lost 0 bases and the V segment lost 4 bases, leaving 5 bases of the junction unmatched. CDR3 region: CASSKTGEMNTEAFF. The CDR3 nucleotides read TGTGCCAGCAGCAAGACAGGGGAGATGAACACTGAAGCTTTCTTT.

The chain uses TRBV29-1 and TRBJ1-1; D may be TRBD1 (5 bases). The CDR3 spans 13 residues. Germline CDR1 reads SQVTM; CDR2 reads ANQGSEA. Trimming pared 5 bases from V and 5 bases from J, leaving 15 bases between. The CDR3 spells CSVLGGKGTEAFF. DNA for the CDR3: TGCAGCGTTCTGGGGGGGAAGGGAACTGAAGCTTTCTTT.

V usage is TRBV6-5 and J usage is TRBJ2-2; 9 bases are a match to TRBD2. This CDR3 spans 15 amino acids. V trimming: 6 bases; J trimming: 5 bases; junction bases outside the gene matches: 7. Germline V lookup: CDR1 MNHEY, CDR2 SVGAGI. CDR3 DNA: TGTGCCAGCAGCCCCGGGACTAGCCTAACCGGGGAGCTGTTTTTT. It yields the protein CASSPGTSLTGELFF.